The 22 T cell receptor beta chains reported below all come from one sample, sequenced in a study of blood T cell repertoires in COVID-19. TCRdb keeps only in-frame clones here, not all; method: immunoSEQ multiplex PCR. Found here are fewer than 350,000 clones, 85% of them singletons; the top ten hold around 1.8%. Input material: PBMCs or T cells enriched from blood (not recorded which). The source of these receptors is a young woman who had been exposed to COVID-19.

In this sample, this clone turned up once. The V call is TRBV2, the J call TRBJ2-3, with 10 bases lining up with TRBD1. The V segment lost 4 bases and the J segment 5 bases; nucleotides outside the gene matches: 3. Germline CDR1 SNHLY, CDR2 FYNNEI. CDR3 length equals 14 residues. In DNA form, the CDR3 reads TGTGCCAGCAGTGGACAGGGGGCAGGAGATACGCAGTATTTT. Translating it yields CASSGQGAGDTQYF.

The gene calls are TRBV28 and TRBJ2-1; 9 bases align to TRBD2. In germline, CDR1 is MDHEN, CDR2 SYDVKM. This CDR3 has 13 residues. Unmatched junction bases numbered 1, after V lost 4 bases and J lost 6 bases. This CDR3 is CASSWTSVNEQFF. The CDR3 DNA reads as TGTGCCAGCAGTTGGACTAGCGTCAATGAGCAGTTCTTC.

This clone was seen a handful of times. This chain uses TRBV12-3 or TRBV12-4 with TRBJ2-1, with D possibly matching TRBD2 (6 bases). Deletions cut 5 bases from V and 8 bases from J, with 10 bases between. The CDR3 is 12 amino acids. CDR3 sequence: CASSPRDYEQFF. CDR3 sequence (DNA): TGTGCCAGCAGTCCGCGGGATTATGAGCAGTTCTTC.

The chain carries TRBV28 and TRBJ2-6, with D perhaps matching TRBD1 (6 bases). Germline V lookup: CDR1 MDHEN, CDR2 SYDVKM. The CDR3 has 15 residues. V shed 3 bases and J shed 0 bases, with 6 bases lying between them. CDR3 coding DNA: TGTGCCAGCAGTTTGGACAGCTCTGGGGCCAACGTCCTGACTTTC. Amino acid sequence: CASSLDSSGANVLTF. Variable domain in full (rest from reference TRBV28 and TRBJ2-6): DVKVTQSSRYLVKRTGEKVFLECVQDMDHENMFWYRQDPGLGLRLIYFSYDVKMKEKGDIPEGYSVSREKKERFSLILESASTNQTSMYLCASSLDSSGANVLTFGAGSRLTVL.

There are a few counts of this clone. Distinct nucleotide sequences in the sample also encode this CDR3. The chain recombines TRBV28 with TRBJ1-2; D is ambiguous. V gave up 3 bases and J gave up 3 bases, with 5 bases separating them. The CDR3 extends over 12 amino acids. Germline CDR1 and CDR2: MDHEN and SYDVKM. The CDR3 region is CASSFRDYGYTF. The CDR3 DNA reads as TGTGCCAGCAGTTTCCGGGACTATGGCTACACCTTC.

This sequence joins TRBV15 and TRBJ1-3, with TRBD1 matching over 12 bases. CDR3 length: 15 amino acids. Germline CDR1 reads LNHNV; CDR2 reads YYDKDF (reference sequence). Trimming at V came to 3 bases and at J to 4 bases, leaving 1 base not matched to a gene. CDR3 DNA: TGTGCCACCAGCAGCGGGACAGGGGGCGGAAACACCATATATTTT. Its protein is CATSSGTGGGNTIYF. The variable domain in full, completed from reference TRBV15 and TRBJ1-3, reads DAMVIQNPRYQVTQFGKPVTLSCSQTLNHNVMYWYQQKSSQAPKLLFHYYDKDFNNEADTPDNFQSRRPNTSFCFLDIRSPGLGDTAMYLCATSSGTGGGNTIYFGEGSWLTVV.

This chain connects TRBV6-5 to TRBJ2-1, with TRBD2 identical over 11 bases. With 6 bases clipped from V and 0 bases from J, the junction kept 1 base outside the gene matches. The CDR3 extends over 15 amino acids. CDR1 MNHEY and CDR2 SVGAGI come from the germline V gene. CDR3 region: CASSGTSGSYNEQFF. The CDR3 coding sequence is TGTGCCAGCAGCGGGACTAGCGGCTCCTACAATGAGCAGTTCTTC.

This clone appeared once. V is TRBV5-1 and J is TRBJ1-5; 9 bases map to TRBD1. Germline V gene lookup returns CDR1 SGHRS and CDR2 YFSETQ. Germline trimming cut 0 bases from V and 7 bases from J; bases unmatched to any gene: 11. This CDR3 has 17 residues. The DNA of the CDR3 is TGCGCCAGCAGCTTGGGACCCATAAAGGGGACAGGGCAGCCCCAGCATTTT. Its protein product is CASSLGPIKGTGQPQHF.

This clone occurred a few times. CDR3 sequence reads: CASSVGGGQRETQYF. For the CDR3, the DNA is TGTGCCAGCAGCGTAGGAGGGGGACAGAGGGAGACCCAGTACTTC. The chain links TRBV9 to TRBJ2-5; 7 nucleotides agree with TRBD1. The V segment lost 0 bases and the J segment 5 bases; nucleotides outside the gene matches: 7. Germline CDR1 is SGDLS and CDR2 is YYNGEE. The CDR3 has 15 amino acids.

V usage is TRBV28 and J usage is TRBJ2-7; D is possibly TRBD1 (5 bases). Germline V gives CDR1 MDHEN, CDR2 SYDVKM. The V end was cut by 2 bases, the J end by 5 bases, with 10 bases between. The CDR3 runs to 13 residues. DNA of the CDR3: TGTGCCAGCAGTTTAGAGTCCAGGGACGAGCAGTACTTC. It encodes CASSLESRDEQYF.

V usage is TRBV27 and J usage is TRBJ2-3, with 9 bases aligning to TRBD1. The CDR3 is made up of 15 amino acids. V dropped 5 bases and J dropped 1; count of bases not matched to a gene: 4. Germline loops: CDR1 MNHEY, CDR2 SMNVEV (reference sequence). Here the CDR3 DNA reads TGTGCCAGCAGTCCACAGGGGGCCCGCACAGATACGCAGTATTTT. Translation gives CASSPQGARTDTQYF.

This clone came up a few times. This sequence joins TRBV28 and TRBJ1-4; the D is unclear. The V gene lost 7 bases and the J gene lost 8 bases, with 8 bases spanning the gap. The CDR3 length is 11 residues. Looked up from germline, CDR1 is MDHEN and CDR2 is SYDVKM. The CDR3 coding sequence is TGTGCCAGCACCTCCCGGGAAAAACTGTTTTTT. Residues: CASTSREKLFF. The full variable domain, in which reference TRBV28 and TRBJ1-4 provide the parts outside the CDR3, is DVKVTQSSRYLVKRTGEKVFLECVQDMDHENMFWYRQDPGLGLRLIYFSYDVKMKEKGDIPEGYSVSREKKERFSLILESASTNQTSMYLCASTSREKLFFGSGTQLSVL.

In nucleotides, the CDR3 is TGTGCCACCAGTGGGGAGGGGACTAGCGGGAGCAGTCCCTACGAGCAGTACTTC. The encoded protein is CATSGEGTSGSSPYEQYF. V is TRBV24-1 and J is TRBJ2-7, with 14 bases identical to TRBD2. The V and J ends lost 5 bases and 2 bases, in that order; junction bases with no gene match: 10. Germline CDR1 KGHDR, CDR2 SFDVKD. CDR3 length equals 18 residues.

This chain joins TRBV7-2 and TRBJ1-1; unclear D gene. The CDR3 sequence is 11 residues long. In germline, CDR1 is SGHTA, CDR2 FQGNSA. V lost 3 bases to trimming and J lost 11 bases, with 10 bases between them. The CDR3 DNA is TGTGCCAGCAGCTTTGAACTATCCGCTTTCTTT. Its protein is CASSFELSAFF. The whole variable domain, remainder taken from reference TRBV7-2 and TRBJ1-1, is GAGVSQSPSNKVTEKGKDVELRCDPISGHTALYWYRQSLGQGLEFLIYFQGNSAPDKSGLPSDRFSAERTGGSVSTLTIQRTQQEDSAVYLCASSFELSAFFGQGTRLTVV.

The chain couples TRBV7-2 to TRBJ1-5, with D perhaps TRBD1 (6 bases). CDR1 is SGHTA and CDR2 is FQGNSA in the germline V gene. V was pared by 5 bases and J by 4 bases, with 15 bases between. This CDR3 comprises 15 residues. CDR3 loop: CASSREGRGNQPQHF. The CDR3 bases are TGTGCCAGCAGCCGCGAGGGGAGGGGGAATCAGCCCCAGCATTTT.

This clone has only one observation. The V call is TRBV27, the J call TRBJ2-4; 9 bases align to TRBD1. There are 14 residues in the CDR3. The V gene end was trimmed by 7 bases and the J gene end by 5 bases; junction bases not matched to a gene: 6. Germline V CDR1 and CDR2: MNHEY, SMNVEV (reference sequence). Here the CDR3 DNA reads TGTGCCAGCACGCCGGGACAGGGTCAAAACATTCAGTACTTC. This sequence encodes CASTPGQGQNIQYF.

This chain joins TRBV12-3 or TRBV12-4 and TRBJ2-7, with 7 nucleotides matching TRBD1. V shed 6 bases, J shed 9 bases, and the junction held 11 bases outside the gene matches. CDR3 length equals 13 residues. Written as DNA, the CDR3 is TGTGCCAGCAGCTTAAAAGACAGGGCCCTGCAGTACTTC. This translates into CASSLKDRALQYF.

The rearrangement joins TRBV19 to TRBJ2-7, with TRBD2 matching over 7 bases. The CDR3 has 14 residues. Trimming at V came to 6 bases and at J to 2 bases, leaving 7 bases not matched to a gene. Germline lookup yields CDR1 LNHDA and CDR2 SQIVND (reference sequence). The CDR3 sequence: CASRFSGSTYEQYF. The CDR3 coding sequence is TGTGCCAGTAGGTTTAGCGGGTCAACCTACGAGCAGTACTTC. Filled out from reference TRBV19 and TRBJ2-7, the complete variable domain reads DGGITQSPKYLFRKEGQNVTLSCEQNLNHDAMYWYRQDPGQGLRLIYYSQIVNDFQKGDIAEGYSVSREKKESFPLTVTSAQKNPTAFYLCASRFSGSTYEQYFGPGTRLTVT.

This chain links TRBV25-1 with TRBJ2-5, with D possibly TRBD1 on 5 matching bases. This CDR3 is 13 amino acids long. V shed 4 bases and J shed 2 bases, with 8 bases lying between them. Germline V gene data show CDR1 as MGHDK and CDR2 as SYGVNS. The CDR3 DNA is TGTGCCAGCAGTGTTACAGGACAAGAGACCCAGTACTTC. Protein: CASSVTGQETQYF. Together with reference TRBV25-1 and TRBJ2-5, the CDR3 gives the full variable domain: EADIYQTPRYLVIGTGKKITLECSQTMGHDKMYWYQQDPGMELHLIHYSYGVNSTEKGDLSSESTVSRIRTEHFPLTLESARPSHTSQYLCASSVTGQETQYFGPGTRLLVL.

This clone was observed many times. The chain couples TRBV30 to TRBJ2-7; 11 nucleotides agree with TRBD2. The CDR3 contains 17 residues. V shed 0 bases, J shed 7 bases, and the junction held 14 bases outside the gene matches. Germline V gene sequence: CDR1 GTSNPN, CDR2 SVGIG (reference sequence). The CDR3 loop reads CAWSVIIRTSGSHEQYF. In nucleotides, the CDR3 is TGTGCCTGGAGTGTAATAATACGTACTAGCGGGAGTCATGAGCAGTACTTC.

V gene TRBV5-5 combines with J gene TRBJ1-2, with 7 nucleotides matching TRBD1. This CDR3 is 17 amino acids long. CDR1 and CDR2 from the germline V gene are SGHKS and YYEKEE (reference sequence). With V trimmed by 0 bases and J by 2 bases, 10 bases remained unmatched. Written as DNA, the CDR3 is TGTGCCAGCAGCTTGGAGTTAGGGGGCCGGTCGAACTATGGCTACACCTTC. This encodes CASSLELGGRSNYGYTF.

The DNA of the CDR3 is TGTGCCAGTACCCGGACAGGGCGGAACACCATATATTTT. Residues: CASTRTGRNTIYF. The chain combines TRBV19 with TRBJ1-3; TRBD1 matches at 8 bases. The CDR3 runs to 13 residues. Trimming removed 7 bases from V and 7 bases from J; junction bases left unmatched: 6. Germline-derived CDR1 and CDR2 are LNHDA and SQIVND (reference sequence).